The 26 T cell receptor beta chains in this list originate from one sample, sequenced in a study of T cell responses to AZD1222 COVID-19 vaccine. Generated by immunoSEQ multiplex PCR, the TCRdb table keeps only in-frame clones and is missing some. The sample comprises 86,000 or so clones, approximately 90% of which are singletons, and 11% rests with the top ten. Sequenced here: peripheral blood, sampled 28 days after the second AZD1222 dose. The receptors here all came from an adult who received the AZD1222 COVID-19 vaccine.

The chain employs TRBV6-5 and TRBJ1-1, with TRBD1 identical over 7 bases. Germline V gene lookup returns CDR1 MNHEY and CDR2 SVGAGI. V lost 6 bases and J lost 4; bases outside the gene matches: 5. The CDR3 totals 13 residues. The CDR3 protein is CASSPDRVTEAFF. CDR3 in DNA: TGTGCCAGCAGCCCCGACAGGGTCACTGAAGCTTTCTTT.

The genes are TRBV12-3 or TRBV12-4 and TRBJ1-5; no clear D. Trimming stripped 2 bases from V and 6 bases from J, with 5 bases between. The CDR3 is 12 residues long. The CDR3 spells CASSLHPQPQHF. In nucleotides, the CDR3 is TGTGCCAGCAGTTTACATCCTCAGCCCCAGCATTTT.

The chain recombines TRBV5-5 with TRBJ2-7, with 7 bases fitting TRBD1. V shed 0 bases and J 2 bases; nucleotides not matched to a gene: 2. The CDR3 is 14 residues long. The germline V gene encodes CDR1 SGHKS and CDR2 YYEKEE (reference sequence). DNA of the CDR3: TGTGCCAGCAGCTTGGGGACAGGACCCTACGAGCAGTACTTC. This codes for CASSLGTGPYEQYF.

The J gene is TRBJ2-1, the V gene TRBV9; 10 nucleotides align to TRBD1. Per the germline V gene, CDR1 is SGDLS and CDR2 is YYNGEE. J was trimmed by 0 bases and V by 4 bases; bases with no gene match: 13. The CDR3 runs 19 residues. CDR3 coding DNA: TGTGCCAGCAGCTCATCGGGACAGGGGAAGAAAAGCTCCTACAATGAGCAGTTCTTC. This encodes CASSSSGQGKKSSYNEQFF.

The rearrangement joins TRBV5-5 to TRBJ1-2; no reliable D call. Germline V gives CDR1 SGHKS, CDR2 YYEKEE (reference sequence). Trimming pared 2 bases from V and 3 bases from J, leaving 8 bases between. The CDR3 runs to 13 residues. CDR3: CASSFSRDYGYTF. In DNA form, the CDR3 reads TGTGCCAGCAGCTTTTCGAGGGACTATGGCTACACCTTC. The full variable domain, its missing parts supplied by reference TRBV5-5 and TRBJ1-2, is DAGVTQSPTHLIKTRGQQVTLRCSPISGHKSVSWYQQVLGQGPQFIFQYYEKEERGRGNFPDRFSARQFPNYSSELNVNALLLGDSALYLCASSFSRDYGYTFGSGTRLTVV.

J is TRBJ2-2 and V is TRBV5-6; the match to TRBD1 covers 7 bases. V lost 0 bases to trimming and J lost 6 bases; unmatched junction nucleotides: 5. Germline CDR1 and CDR2: SGHDT and YYEEEE. This CDR3 comprises 15 residues. The CDR3 here is CASSLVGGNPGELFF. The DNA of the CDR3 is TGTGCCAGCAGCTTGGTAGGGGGCAACCCCGGGGAGCTGTTTTTT.

This clone was observed a single time. V is TRBV7-3 and J is TRBJ2-2; no definite D call. CDR1 and CDR2 from the germline V gene are SGHTA and FQGTGA. Between the trimmed V and J ends, which lost 5 bases and 1 base, there was a span of 5 bases. CDR3 length equals 13 residues. CDR3 region: CASSLMNTGELFF. The CDR3 DNA reads TGTGCCAGCAGCCTAATGAACACCGGGGAGCTGTTTTTT.

The chain joins TRBV10-3 to TRBJ2-2; 8 bases map to TRBD2. Germline trimming cut 0 bases from V and 3 bases from J; bases unmatched to any gene: 9. Germline-derived CDR1 and CDR2 are ENHRY and SYGVKD. The CDR3 extends over 18 amino acids. The CDR3 here is CAISESRISGVDTGELFF. The CDR3 DNA reads as TGTGCCATCAGTGAGTCGAGAATTAGCGGGGTGGACACCGGGGAGCTGTTTTTT.

The genes are TRBV14 and TRBJ1-4; D remains ambiguous. Trimming cost V 6 bases and J 8 bases, with 25 bases left between them. This CDR3 is 17 amino acids long. Germline CDR1 and CDR2: SGHDN and FVKESK. CDR3 residues: CASSKSQARQRLEKLFF. The CDR3 DNA sequence: TGTGCCAGCAGTAAATCTCAGGCGAGACAACGCTTGGAAAAACTGTTTTTT.

The rearrangement joins TRBV11-2 to TRBJ2-7; D call uncertain. Germline CDR1 and CDR2: SGHAT and FQNNGV. The CDR3 has 15 residues. The germline V and J ends were trimmed by 2 bases and 0 bases, with 11 bases remaining between them. The CDR3 protein is CASSLMAPSSYEQYF. The CDR3 coding sequence is TGTGCCAGCAGCTTAATGGCCCCGAGCTCCTACGAGCAGTACTTC. The variable domain in full, with the rest retrieved from reference TRBV11-2 and TRBJ2-7, is EAGVAQSPRYKIIEKRQSVAFWCNPISGHATLYWYQQILGQGPKLLIQFQNNGVVDDSQLPKDRFSAERLKGVDSTLKIQPAKLEDSAVYLCASSLMAPSSYEQYFGPGTRLTVT.

The chain has TRBV7-3 and TRBJ2-1; the D gene is possibly TRBD2 (6 bases). The V and J ends lost 2 bases and 5 bases respectively, with 13 bases between them. The CDR3 loop spans 15 amino acids. Germline lookup yields CDR1 SGHTA and CDR2 FQGTGA. The CDR3 DNA reads as TGTGCCAGCAGCTTATTGGCTAGCGTCAACAATGAGCAGTTCTTC. Its translation: CASSLLASVNNEQFF.

V gene TRBV19 combines with J gene TRBJ2-1, with D unclear. Trimming took off 0 bases at V and 2 bases at J, with 8 bases between the two ends. Germline V gene data show CDR1 as LNHDA and CDR2 as SQIVND (reference sequence). CDR3 size: 15 residues. CDR3 coding DNA: TGTGCCAGTAGTATAGATTCCTCTACCTACAATGAGCAGTTCTTC. Amino acids: CASSIDSSTYNEQFF.

This rearrangement joins TRBV15 to TRBJ2-7; 9 bases agree with TRBD1. The V segment lost 0 bases and the J segment 3 bases; nucleotides outside the gene matches: 15. This CDR3 contains 19 residues. Germline loops: CDR1 LNHNV, CDR2 YYDKDF (reference sequence). The CDR3 here is CATSRDPPGQGIPLYEQYF. The CDR3 nucleotides are TGTGCCACCAGCAGAGACCCCCCGGGACAGGGAATTCCCCTCTACGAGCAGTACTTC.

This chain connects TRBV18 to TRBJ2-2, with a weak D call TRBD1 (5 bases). Between the trimmed V and J ends, which lost 2 bases and 3 bases, there was a span of 7 bases. This CDR3 contains 14 residues. Germline CDR1 reads KGHSH; CDR2 reads LQKENI. In DNA form, the CDR3 reads TGTGCCAGCTCACCAACACAGGACACCGGGGAGCTGTTTTTT. This codes for CASSPTQDTGELFF.

This clone was detected only once. The gene calls are TRBV24-1 and TRBJ2-1, with 7 bases lining up with TRBD2. The CDR3 extends over 14 amino acids. The V segment lost 9 bases and the J segment 7 bases; nucleotides outside the gene matches: 11. Germline V gives CDR1 KGHDR, CDR2 SFDVKD. CDR3 DNA sequence: TGTGCCACCTCTGGGAGGGAATTCGTGAATGAGCAGTTCTTC. Its translation is CATSGREFVNEQFF.

The J gene is TRBJ2-5, the V gene TRBV6-5; 7 bases agree with TRBD2. From germline, CDR1 is MNHEY and CDR2 SVGAGI. The length of the CDR3 is 13 residues. The trim removed 2 bases at V and 3 bases at J, leaving 0 bases unmatched. The CDR3 reads CASSYGGEETQYF. DNA of the CDR3: TGTGCCAGCAGTTACGGGGGGGAAGAGACCCAGTACTTC.

This clone was seen just once. The chain couples TRBV5-1 to TRBJ1-1; 8 bases map to TRBD1. CDR1 and CDR2 (germline): SGHRS, YFSETQ. This CDR3 comprises 15 residues. Trimming took 5 bases from V and 4 from J; bases not matched to a gene: 10. CDR3 in DNA: TGCGCCAGCAGGAACCTACAGGGGGAGGGCACTGAAGCTTTCTTT. Amino acid sequence: CASRNLQGEGTEAFF.

The rearrangement links TRBV29-1 to TRBJ1-2; D is unclear. Germline CDR1 is SQVTM and CDR2 is ANQGSEA. The V end lost 8 bases, the J end lost 8 bases, and 15 bases lay between the germline ends. CDR3 size: 11 residues. DNA of the CDR3: TGCAGCTCCTTGGTAGGCGAAGGCTACACCTTC. Its translation: CSSLVGEGYTF. Full variable domain (remainder filled in from reference TRBV29-1 and TRBJ1-2): SAVISQKPSRDICQRGTSLTIQCQVDSQVTMMFWYRQQPGQSLTLIATANQGSEATYESGFVIDKFPISRPNLTFSTLTVSNMSPEDSSIYLCSSLVGEGYTFGSGTRLTVV.

This clone was seen just once. The chain has TRBV5-1 and TRBJ1-2, with 9 positions matching TRBD1. V gave up 0 bases and J gave up 2 bases; unmatched junction bases: 2. From germline, CDR1 is SGHRS and CDR2 YFSETQ. The CDR3 spans 15 residues. In DNA form, the CDR3 reads TGCGCCAGCAGCTTGGCCGGGACAGGGAACTATGGCTACACCTTC. This codes for CASSLAGTGNYGYTF.

The genes are TRBV30 and TRBJ1-6; D gene unclear. This CDR3 comprises 16 residues. Per germline, CDR1 GTSNPN and CDR2 SVGIG (reference sequence). Between the trimmed V and J ends, which lost 2 bases and 10 bases, there was a span of 21 bases. The CDR3 loop is CAWSLYIRAGRSPLHF. In DNA, the CDR3 is TGTGCCTGGAGTTTGTACATCCGGGCCGGTAGATCACCCCTCCACTTT.

The rearrangement joins TRBV20-1 to TRBJ2-5; the D gene is possibly TRBD2 (5 bases). Trimming left V 5 bases short and J 5 bases short, with 9 bases between. This CDR3 has 11 amino acids. From germline, CDR1 is DFQATT and CDR2 SNEGSKA (reference sequence). For the CDR3, the DNA is TGCAGTGCTCCACTAGGGGAGACCCAGTACTTC. Protein: CSAPLGETQYF.

The chain couples TRBV7-9 to TRBJ2-7, with a possible D match to TRBD2 (5 bases). This CDR3 has 15 residues. Between the trimmed V and J ends, which lost 5 bases and 3 bases, there was a span of 17 bases. Germline-derived CDR1 and CDR2 are SEHNR and FQNEAQ (reference sequence). This CDR3 is CASSHAERDFYEQYF. The CDR3 bases are TGTGCCAGCAGCCACGCTGAACGGGATTTCTACGAGCAGTACTTC.

Concerning this clone: A read error may account for a junction end that differs from germline. V gene TRBV6-5 combines with J gene TRBJ1-2; no clear D. This CDR3 is built from 11 residues. CDR1 is MNHEY, CDR2 SVGAGI, per germline. This chain's CDR3 is CASSDSYGYTF. The CDR3 DNA follows: TGTGCCAGCAGTGACTCCTATGGCTACACCTTC.

This sequence joins TRBV5-8 and TRBJ2-7, with a tentative D call TRBD1 (5 bases). V lost 5 bases and J 4 bases, leaving 10 bases between the germline ends. Germline CDR1 is SGHTS and CDR2 is YDEGEE. CDR3 length equals 12 residues. The CDR3 loop reads CASRTVSYEQYF. As DNA, the CDR3 is TGTGCCAGCAGGACAGTGTCATACGAGCAGTACTTC. Based on the CDR3 plus reference TRBV5-8 and TRBJ2-7, the full variable domain is EAGVTQSPTHLIKTRGQQATLRCSPISGHTSVYWYQQALGLGLQFLLWYDEGEERNRGNFPPRFSGRQFPNYSSELNVNALELEDSALYLCASRTVSYEQYFGPGTRLTVT.

The rearrangement joins TRBV11-1 to TRBJ1-4; a possible D gene is TRBD1 (5 bases). Between the trimmed V and J ends, which lost 5 bases and 3 bases, there was a span of 13 bases. Germline V lookup: CDR1 SGHAT, CDR2 FQDESV (reference sequence). The CDR3 has 15 residues. The CDR3 region is CASSLRGAANEKLFF. The CDR3 bases are TGTGCCAGCAGCCTAAGGGGTGCAGCTAATGAAAAACTGTTTTTT.

This sequence joins TRBV28 and TRBJ1-2; D possibly corresponds to TRBD1 (6 bases). Trimming stripped 7 bases from V and 8 bases from J, with 11 bases between. This CDR3 has 11 residues. Germline CDR1 and CDR2: MDHEN and SYDVKM. CDR3 in amino acids: CASTPGDGYTF. The CDR3 DNA sequence: TGTGCCAGCACCCCAGGGGACGGCTACACCTTC.